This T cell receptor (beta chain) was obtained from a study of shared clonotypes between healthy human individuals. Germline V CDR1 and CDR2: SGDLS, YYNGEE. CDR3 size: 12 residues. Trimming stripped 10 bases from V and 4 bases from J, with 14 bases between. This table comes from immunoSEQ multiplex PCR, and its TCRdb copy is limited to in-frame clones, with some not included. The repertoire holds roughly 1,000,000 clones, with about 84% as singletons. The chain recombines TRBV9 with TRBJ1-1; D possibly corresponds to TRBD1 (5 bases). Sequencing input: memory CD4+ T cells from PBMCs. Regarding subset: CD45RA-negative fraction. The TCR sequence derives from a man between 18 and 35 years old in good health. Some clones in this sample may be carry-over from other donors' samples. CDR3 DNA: TGTGCCGGTGACCGGGGGGGCACTGAAGCTTTCTTT. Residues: CAGDRGGTEAFF. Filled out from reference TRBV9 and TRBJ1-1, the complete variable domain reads DSGVTQTPKHLITATGQRVTLRCSPRSGDLSVYWYQQSLDQGLQFLIQYYNGEERAKGNILERFSAQQFPDLHSELNLSSLELGDSALYFCAGDRGGTEAFFGQGTRLTVV.